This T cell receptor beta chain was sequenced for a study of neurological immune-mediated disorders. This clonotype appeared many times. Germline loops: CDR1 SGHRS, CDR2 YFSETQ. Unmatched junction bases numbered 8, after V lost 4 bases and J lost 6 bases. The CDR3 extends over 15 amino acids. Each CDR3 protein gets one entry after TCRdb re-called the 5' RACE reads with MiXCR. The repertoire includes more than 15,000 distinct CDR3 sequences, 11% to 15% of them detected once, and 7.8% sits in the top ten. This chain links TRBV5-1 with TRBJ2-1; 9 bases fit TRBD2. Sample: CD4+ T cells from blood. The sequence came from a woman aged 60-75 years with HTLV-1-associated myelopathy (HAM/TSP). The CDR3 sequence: CASSLSVAGVNEQFF. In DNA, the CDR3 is TGCGCCAGCAGCCTCTCCGTAGCGGGAGTCAATGAGCAGTTCTTC.